This entry lists 30 T cell receptor beta chains sequenced from one sample in a study of T-cell memory formation after mild COVID-19. Each CDR3 protein gets one entry after TCRdb re-called the 5' RACE reads with MiXCR. In the table there are 350,000 to 400,000 distinct CDR3 sequences, 13% to 15% of which are singletons. The sequenced material came from PBMCs or a T cell subset sorted from them (not recorded which). These receptors were obtained from a man between 18 and 35 years old who had mild COVID-19 (a few samples of this study predate the infection). Cell type and time point are not known.

The rearrangement uses TRBV9 and TRBJ1-1; D possibly corresponds to TRBD1 (6 bases). Germline CDR1 is SGDLS and CDR2 is YYNGEE. Trimming took off 4 bases at V and 1 base at J, with 11 bases between the two ends. CDR3 length equals 14 residues. The CDR3 region is CASSPRQANTEAFF. The CDR3 region has the DNA TGTGCCAGCAGCCCACGACAGGCGAACACTGAAGCTTTCTTT.

The chain carries TRBV20-1 and TRBJ2-7, with TRBD2 identical over 7 bases. There are 14 residues in the CDR3. The ends lost 3 bases at V and 2 bases at J; junction bases unmatched: 7. Germline V gene sequence: CDR1 DFQATT, CDR2 SNEGSKA (reference sequence). For the CDR3, the DNA is TGCAGTGCTAGGTACGGGACTACCACCTACGAGCAGTACTTC. It encodes CSARYGTTTYEQYF.

This clonotype appeared a few times. The chain is built from TRBV15 and TRBJ1-1; D is unresolved. Germline V gives CDR1 LNHNV, CDR2 YYDKDF (reference sequence). V was trimmed by 0 bases and J by 4 bases, leaving 18 bases between them. CDR3 length: 17 amino acids. The DNA for the CDR3 is TGTGCCACCAGCAGAGATTTGCTCGTCGGGGAGGGCACTGAAGCTTTCTTT. It encodes CATSRDLLVGEGTEAFF. The whole variable domain, filled in from reference TRBV15 and TRBJ1-1, reads DAMVIQNPRYQVTQFGKPVTLSCSQTLNHNVMYWYQQKSSQAPKLLFHYYDKDFNNEADTPDNFQSRRPNTSFCFLDIRSPGLGDTAMYLCATSRDLLVGEGTEAFFGQGTRLTVV.

The chain combines TRBV9 with TRBJ1-3; D is uncertain. Per the germline V gene, CDR1 is SGDLS and CDR2 is YYNGEE. Deletions cut 0 bases from V and 0 bases from J, with 13 bases between. This CDR3 contains 17 residues. CDR3 in DNA: TGTGCCAGCAGCGTAGACGGAGGTAGCTTCTCTGGAAACACCATATATTTT. This gives the protein CASSVDGGSFSGNTIYF.

This clonotype was seen more than once but under ten times. The V gene is TRBV7-8, the J gene TRBJ2-2; tentatively, D is TRBD1 (5 bases). Germline loops: CDR1 SGHVS, CDR2 FQNEAQ. The CDR3 loop spans 15 amino acids. V dropped 7 bases and J dropped 0 bases, with 12 bases sitting between them. CDR3 in amino acids: CASTDDRSNTGELFF. The CDR3 DNA sequence: TGTGCCAGCACCGACGACAGATCGAACACCGGGGAGCTGTTTTTT.

This clonotype occurred many times. The rearrangement links TRBV7-9 to TRBJ1-1; the D is unclear. Trimming removed 1 base at V and 0 bases at J, with 12 bases between. The CDR3 runs 16 residues. CDR1 is SEHNR and CDR2 is FQNEAQ in the germline V gene (reference sequence). CDR3 nucleotides: TGTGCCAGCAGCTTAGGTGATCCAGTTATGAACACTGAAGCTTTCTTT. The encoded protein is CASSLGDPVMNTEAFF.

The table lists this clonotype with a few counts. The J gene is TRBJ2-5, the V gene TRBV11-3; perhaps TRBD2 as D (6 bases). Trimming pared 1 base from V and 4 bases from J, leaving 13 bases between. Germline assignment: CDR1 SGHNT and CDR2 YENEEA. The CDR3 has 15 amino acids. CDR3 amino acids: CASSLGYGGAETQYF. CDR3 bases: TGTGCCAGCAGCTTAGGTTATGGCGGGGCAGAGACCCAGTACTTC.

The chain employs TRBV5-1 and TRBJ1-1; TRBD1 matches at 8 bases. The length of the CDR3 is 12 residues. Per germline, CDR1 SGHRS and CDR2 YFSETQ. The V segment lost 5 bases and the J segment 5 bases; nucleotides outside the gene matches: 2. The CDR3 reads CASRDRETEAFF. The CDR3 DNA follows: TGCGCCAGCAGGGACAGGGAAACTGAAGCTTTCTTT.

The V gene is TRBV6-1, the J gene TRBJ2-5; TRBD2 aligns across 15 bases. Germline V lookup: CDR1 MNHNS, CDR2 SASEGT. This CDR3 comprises 16 residues. The J segment lost 5 bases and the V segment lost 6 bases, leaving 7 bases of the junction unmatched. The CDR3 region has the DNA TGTGCCAGCAGGGGACTAGCGGGGGGCCGGTGGGAGACCCAGTACTTC. It translates to CASRGLAGGRWETQYF.

The gene calls are TRBV11-1 and TRBJ1-1; no reliable D call. V gave up 8 bases and J gave up 0 bases, with 10 bases separating them. Germline V gene lookup returns CDR1 SGHAT and CDR2 FQDESV (reference sequence). The CDR3 length is 13 residues. CDR3 amino acids: CASRPEVNTEAFF. The CDR3 nucleotides read TGTGCCAGCCGTCCTGAAGTGAACACTGAAGCTTTCTTT.

This chain connects TRBV5-4 to TRBJ2-4; 10 positions agree with TRBD1. This CDR3 is built from 13 residues. The J segment lost 8 bases and the V segment lost 5 bases, leaving 4 bases of the junction unmatched. CDR1 is SGHNT and CDR2 is YYREEE in the germline V gene (reference sequence). CDR3 residues: CASRGTGADIQYF. In DNA, the CDR3 is TGTGCCAGCAGAGGGACAGGGGCGGACATTCAGTACTTC.

CDR3: CATSRSATGGISSTDTQYF. CDR3 in DNA: TGTGCCACCAGCAGGTCTGCCACGGGGGGGATCTCTAGCACAGATACGCAGTATTTT. The genes are TRBV15 and TRBJ2-3, with TRBD2 matching 8 bases. Losses at the gene ends were 3 bases for V and 0 bases for J; bases not matched to a gene: 14. The CDR3 runs to 19 residues. Germline values: CDR1 LNHNV, CDR2 YYDKDF (reference sequence).

The chain has TRBV5-1 and TRBJ2-1, with 7 bases matching TRBD2. J lost 5 bases, V lost 4 bases, and 9 bases had no gene match. There are 15 residues in the CDR3. Germline-derived CDR1 and CDR2 are SGHRS and YFSETQ. The CDR3 DNA reads TGCGCCAGCAGCGCCGCCGGGACTATCGACAATGAGCAGTTCTTC. The encoded protein is CASSAAGTIDNEQFF.

This clonotype was detected a few times. The chain has TRBV5-1 and TRBJ1-5, with TRBD1 identical over 7 bases. Germline lookup yields CDR1 SGHRS and CDR2 YFSETQ. V lost 2 bases and J lost 4; bases outside the gene matches: 6. The CDR3 sequence is 15 residues long. This chain's CDR3 is CASSFLGGGNQPQHF. The CDR3 DNA is TGCGCCAGCAGCTTTTTAGGGGGCGGGAATCAGCCCCAGCATTTT.

The J gene is TRBJ2-5, the V gene TRBV12-3 or TRBV12-4, with D possibly called TRBD1 or TRBD2 (5 bases each). The CDR3 consists of 15 residues. V lost 5 bases and J lost 5, with 18 bases in between. As DNA, the CDR3 is TGTGCCAGCAGTCCCCGGGACGGGGTGGTCGAGACCCAGTACTTC. This sequence encodes CASSPRDGVVETQYF.

The chain has TRBV9 and TRBJ2-1; tentative D call: TRBD2 (6 bases). From germline, CDR1 is SGDLS and CDR2 YYNGEE. CDR3 size: 16 residues. Trimming pared 0 bases from V and 0 bases from J, leaving 10 bases between. This CDR3 is CASSVAAGSSYNEQFF. The DNA of the CDR3 is TGTGCCAGCAGCGTAGCGGCGGGAAGCTCCTACAATGAGCAGTTCTTC. Full variable domain (remainder filled in from reference TRBV9 and TRBJ2-1): DSGVTQTPKHLITATGQRVTLRCSPRSGDLSVYWYQQSLDQGLQFLIQYYNGEERAKGNILERFSAQQFPDLHSELNLSSLELGDSALYFCASSVAAGSSYNEQFFGPGTRLTVL.

In regard to this clonotype: A junction end diverges from the germline sequence, so it may reflect a read error. This rearrangement joins TRBV4-3 to TRBJ2-5; D unclear. CDR1 LGHNA and CDR2 YSLEER come from the germline V gene. This CDR3 is built from 13 residues. The CDR3 bases are TGCGTCAGCAGCCAAGATTCTATAGAGACCCAGTACTTC. This encodes CVSSQDSIETQYF.

The V and J genes are TRBV20-1 and TRBJ1-5, with D perhaps TRBD1 (5 bases). V lost 2 bases and J 9 bases, leaving 17 bases between the germline ends. The CDR3 spans 14 residues. Germline-derived CDR1 and CDR2 are DFQATT and SNEGSKA (reference sequence). DNA of the CDR3: TGCAGTGCTAGAATCCCCGGCGGGGGGAGGCCCCAGCATTTT. It yields the protein CSARIPGGGRPQHF.

The rearrangement links TRBV20-1 to TRBJ2-1; D gene uncertain. Trimming removed 6 bases at V and 10 bases at J, with 16 bases between. Per the germline V gene, CDR1 is DFQATT and CDR2 is SNEGSKA (reference sequence). The CDR3 is 12 amino acids. The CDR3 is CSARNSAWEQFF. CDR3 sequence (DNA): TGCAGTGCCAGGAATTCGGCTTGGGAGCAGTTCTTC.

This clonotype was observed a few times. This chain connects TRBV9 to TRBJ1-2; D unclear. The CDR3 extends over 14 amino acids. V was cut by 1 base and J by 6 bases, with 13 bases left in between. Germline V gene sequence: CDR1 SGDLS, CDR2 YYNGEE. CDR3 residues: CASSVQIEGDGYTF. The CDR3 nucleotides read TGTGCCAGCAGCGTACAGATAGAGGGAGATGGCTACACCTTC.

V is TRBV7-2 and J is TRBJ1-5; TRBD1 matches at 9 bases. Trimming took 4 bases from V and 2 from J; bases not matched to a gene: 12. The CDR3 covers 18 residues. In germline, CDR1 is SGHTA, CDR2 FQGNSA. The CDR3, as DNA: TGTGCCAGCAGCTCACTAGGTCGGACAGGGGCCGGCAATCAGCCCCAGCATTTT. Residues: CASSSLGRTGAGNQPQHF.

V usage is TRBV7-8 and J usage is TRBJ2-5; 7 bases match TRBD1. Unmatched junction bases numbered 12, after V lost 8 bases and J lost 9 bases. Germline loops: CDR1 SGHVS, CDR2 FQNEAQ. This CDR3 is 13 amino acids long. The CDR3 DNA sequence: TGTGCCAGCCAGACAGGGCCTCTCGGGGCCCAGTACTTC. Protein: CASQTGPLGAQYF. The variable domain in full, with the rest retrieved from reference TRBV7-8 and TRBJ2-5, is GAGVSQSPRYKVAKRGQDVALRCDPISGHVSLFWYQQALGQGPEFLTYFQNEAQLDKSGLPSDRFFAERPEGSVSTLKIQRTQQEDSAVYLCASQTGPLGAQYFGPGTRLLVL.

This sequence joins TRBV4-3 and TRBJ2-3; 11 bases align to TRBD2. Germline CDR1 and CDR2: LGHNA and YSLEER. The length of the CDR3 is 15 residues. V gave up 3 bases and J gave up 8 bases; unmatched junction bases: 7. CDR3 amino acids: CASSHETSGVATQYF. The CDR3 DNA follows: TGCGCCAGCAGCCACGAGACTAGCGGGGTTGCTACGCAGTATTTT.

This clonotype was counted between two and nine times. V is TRBV9 and J is TRBJ2-2, with D unclear. CDR1 is SGDLS, CDR2 YYNGEE, per germline. The V gene lost 2 bases and the J gene lost 7 bases, with 9 bases spanning the gap. This CDR3 has 13 residues. CDR3 sequence (DNA): TGTGCCAGCAGCGTCTTATGGAGCGGGGAGCTGTTTTTT. Translation: CASSVLWSGELFF.

This clonotype was counted between two and nine times. The chain joins TRBV5-1 to TRBJ1-6; 7 nucleotides line up with TRBD1. The germline gives CDR1 SGHRS, CDR2 YFSETQ. This CDR3 has 15 amino acids. The V gene end was trimmed by 5 bases and the J gene end by 3 bases; junction bases not matched to a gene: 5. The CDR3 region has the DNA TGCGCCAGCAGGGAGGGGGCCGACTATAATTCACCCCTCCACTTT. Translated, it gives CASREGADYNSPLHF.

This chain links TRBV20-1 with TRBJ2-3; maybe TRBD2 (5 bases). Trimming shortened V by 0 bases and J by 9 bases, and 10 bases separated the two germline ends. The CDR3 length is 12 residues. Germline-derived CDR1 and CDR2 are DFQATT and SNEGSKA (reference sequence). CDR3 in DNA: TGCAGTGCTAGAGATACTAGTTTGACGCAGTATTTT. Translating it yields CSARDTSLTQYF.

This clonotype was observed a few times. The chain links TRBV11-2 to TRBJ2-1; no firm D call. From germline, CDR1 is SGHAT and CDR2 FQNNGV. CDR3 length: 17 residues. Deletions cut 0 bases from V and 8 bases from J, with 20 bases between. CDR3 nucleotide sequence: TGTGCCAGCAGCTTAGAATCCCCAGGACGATTGAGCGATGAGCAGTTCTTC. Translated: CASSLESPGRLSDEQFF.

Details on this clonotype: Possible read error: a much larger clone is one base away. The chain couples TRBV20-1 to TRBJ2-2; 9 nucleotides agree with TRBD1. The CDR3 covers 16 residues. The germline CDR1 and CDR2 sequences are DFQATT and SNEGSKA (reference sequence). In DNA, the CDR3 is TGCAGGGCTCTCATCCCGGGACAGGGTGACACCGGGGAGCTGTTTTTT. It encodes CRALIPGQGDTGELFF.

This chain connects TRBV7-9 to TRBJ1-6; TRBD1 agrees at 10 bases. The V segment lost 4 bases and the J segment 8 bases; nucleotides outside the gene matches: 5. Germline CDR1 is SEHNR and CDR2 is FQNEAQ (reference sequence). This CDR3 spans 15 amino acids. The CDR3 region has the DNA TGTGCCAGCAGCTCGTTGGGACAGGGGTATTCACCCCTCCACTTT. Protein: CASSSLGQGYSPLHF.

The chain uses TRBV6-5 and TRBJ1-4; D call uncertain. The CDR3 consists of 15 residues. Germline V gene data show CDR1 as MNHEY and CDR2 as SVGAGI. The germline V and J ends were trimmed by 0 bases and 5 bases, with 10 bases remaining between them. The CDR3 sequence is CASSYSPGRNEKLFF. Here the CDR3 DNA reads TGTGCCAGCAGTTACTCCCCGGGCCGAAATGAAAAACTGTTTTTT.